This TCR beta chain was found in a study of T cell responses to AZD1222 COVID-19 vaccine. General study points: Vaccine-associated CD4 TCRs spanned spike, dominant at 160-218 and 743-854. Only 6 or 7 people who got AZD1222 tested seropositive at baseline. Once two AZD1222 doses were given, Spike-specific TCR breadth and depth went up.

Clones were read by immunoSEQ multiplex PCR, and TCRdb kept only the in-frame ones, dropping some. The repertoire holds approximately 140,000 clones, about 90% seen once, with approximately 3.6% in the top ten. From germline, CDR1 is MGHRA and CDR2 YSYEKL. This CDR3 region has 17 residues. The J segment lost 1 base and the V segment lost 6 bases, leaving 5 bases of the junction unmatched. As regards this clone: Its matching antigen is unknown.

Sequencing was performed on peripheral blood, taken 28 days after the second AZD1222 dose. This sequence joins TRBV4-1 and TRBJ2-2, with 13 bases lining up with TRBD2. This clonotype was obtained from an adult who received the AZD1222 COVID-19 vaccine. This CDR3 is CASRLAGGPRNTGELFF. The CDR3 DNA follows: TGCGCCAGCAGACTAGCGGGGGGGCCGAGGAACACCGGGGAGCTGTTTTTT.